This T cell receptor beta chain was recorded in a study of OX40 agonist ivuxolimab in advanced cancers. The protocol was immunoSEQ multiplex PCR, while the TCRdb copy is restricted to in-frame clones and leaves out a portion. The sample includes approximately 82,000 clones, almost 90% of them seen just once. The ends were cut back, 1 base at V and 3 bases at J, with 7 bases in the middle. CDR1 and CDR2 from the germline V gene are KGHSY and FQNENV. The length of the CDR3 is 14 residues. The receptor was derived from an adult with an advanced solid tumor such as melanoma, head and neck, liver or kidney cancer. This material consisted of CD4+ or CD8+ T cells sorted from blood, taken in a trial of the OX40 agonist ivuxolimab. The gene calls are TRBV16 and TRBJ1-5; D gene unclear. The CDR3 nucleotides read TGTGCCAGCAGCCAATTTGGGATCAATCAGCCCCAGCATTTT. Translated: CASSQFGINQPQHF.